These 16 T cell receptor beta chains came from one sample sequenced in a study of CD8+ T cells in alopecia areata. Documented treatment: oral pan-JAK inhibitor, 5-10 mg twice daily. Sequencing templates came from extracted RNA that was reverse transcribed into cDNA. Method: immunoSEQ multiplex PCR; TCRdb's copy keeps in-frame clones and lacks some. Among around 60,000 clones, under 60% were seen once, and the ten largest hold 20%. This material consisted of CD8+ T cells sorted from blood, taken at approximately week 36, from a patient treated with tofacitinib. These receptors all stem from a human donor with alopecia areata.

V usage is TRBV4-3 and J usage is TRBJ2-7; no clear D gene. There are 15 residues in the CDR3. Germline CDR1 and CDR2: LGHNA and YSLEER. Trimming shortened V by 0 bases and J by 1 base, and 10 bases separated the two germline ends. The CDR3 bases are TGCGCCAGCAGCCAAGAGGACGCCACTTCCTACGAGCAGTACTTC. Amino acid sequence: CASSQEDATSYEQYF.

In DNA, the CDR3 is TGTGCCAGCAGTCCTTCCGCAGGTCCCCATGGCTACACCTTC. Amino acid sequence: CASSPSAGPHGYTF. The V call is TRBV6-6, the J call TRBJ1-2; D remains unclear. Looked up from germline, CDR1 is MNHNY and CDR2 is SVGAGI (reference sequence). V was cut by 5 bases and J by 6 bases, with 16 bases left in between. This CDR3 is built from 14 residues.

This clone turned up a few times. The chain links TRBV29-1 to TRBJ2-4, with 7 bases matching TRBD1. Trimming at V came to 1 base and at J to 4 bases, leaving 10 bases not matched to a gene. This CDR3 comprises 16 residues. CDR1 is SQVTM, CDR2 ANQGSEA, per germline. CDR3 loop: CSVEGSVGQEKNIQYF. In DNA form, the CDR3 reads TGCAGCGTTGAAGGAAGTGTTGGACAGGAAAAAAACATTCAGTACTTC.

V usage is TRBV6-6 and J usage is TRBJ2-5; 9 bases line up with TRBD1. Trimming removed 5 bases from V and 5 bases from J; junction bases left unmatched: 9. Per the germline V gene, CDR1 is MNHNY and CDR2 is SVGAGI (reference sequence). The CDR3 is 15 residues long. The CDR3 region is CASSPGTGRRETQYF. The DNA of the CDR3 is TGTGCCAGCAGTCCTGGGACAGGGAGGCGGGAGACCCAGTACTTC.

V gene TRBV5-4 combines with J gene TRBJ2-5; 7 nucleotides align to TRBD2. The CDR3 extends over 14 amino acids. The V segment lost 0 bases and the J segment 5 bases; nucleotides outside the gene matches: 4. The germline CDR1 and CDR2 sequences are SGHNT and YYREEE (reference sequence). CDR3 nucleotides: TGTGCCAGCAGCTTGGGGGAGGGCCGGGAGACCCAGTACTTC. As protein: CASSLGEGRETQYF.

The V gene is TRBV27, the J gene TRBJ1-2; TRBD1 is a possible D gene (5 bases). The V end was cut by 9 bases, the J end by 0 bases, with 8 bases between. This CDR3 region has 12 residues. Per the germline V gene, CDR1 is MNHEY and CDR2 is SMNVEV (reference sequence). CDR3 coding DNA: TGTGCCAGTAAGACAGCTAACTATGGCTACACCTTC. This encodes CASKTANYGYTF.

There are a few counts of this clone. The V call is TRBV29-1, the J call TRBJ2-1, with D perhaps TRBD1 (5 bases). Germline-derived CDR1 and CDR2 are SQVTM and ANQGSEA. With 2 bases removed from V and 10 bases from J, the gap between germline ends came to 9 bases. The CDR3 sequence is 11 residues long. The CDR3 nucleotides are TGCAGCGTTGAAATAAGGGGCGAGCAGTTCTTC. Protein sequence: CSVEIRGEQFF.

This sequence joins TRBV29-1 and TRBJ2-6, with 7 bases aligning to TRBD1. CDR1 SQVTM and CDR2 ANQGSEA come from the germline V gene. V trimming: 7 bases; J trimming: 1 base; junction bases outside the gene matches: 10. The CDR3 runs to 16 residues. The CDR3 loop reads CSGEGAGDSGANVLTF. As DNA, the CDR3 is TGCAGCGGCGAGGGGGCAGGAGATTCTGGGGCCAACGTCCTGACTTTC.

In its sample, this clone was seen a few times. The gene calls are TRBV11-1 and TRBJ2-7, with D perhaps given as TRBD1 or TRBD2 (5 bases each). Deletions cut 6 bases from V and 5 bases from J, with 11 bases between. Germline values: CDR1 SGHAT, CDR2 FQDESV (reference sequence). The CDR3 has 12 amino acids. CDR3 amino acids: CASRETGHEQYF. The DNA for the CDR3 is TGTGCCAGCAGGGAAACGGGACACGAGCAGTACTTC.

This sequence joins TRBV6-1 and TRBJ1-5; no clear D gene. The CDR3 contains 14 residues. Germline values: CDR1 MNHNS, CDR2 SASEGT. Trimming shortened V by 5 bases and J by 1 base, and 9 bases separated the two germline ends. The CDR3 coding sequence is TGTGCCAGCAGTTCCCTTTCGAGCAATCAGCCCCAGCATTTT. Translation: CASSSLSSNQPQHF.

V is TRBV5-4 and J is TRBJ2-1; D is perhaps TRBD2 (5 bases). This CDR3 has 14 residues. V lost 0 bases and J 8 bases, leaving 12 bases between the germline ends. Germline lookup yields CDR1 SGHNT and CDR2 YYREEE (reference sequence). CDR3: CASSLGSGWDEQFF. The CDR3 nucleotides are TGTGCCAGCAGCTTGGGGTCGGGATGGGATGAGCAGTTCTTC.

This chain joins TRBV27 and TRBJ2-5; 8 bases match TRBD2. Per germline, CDR1 MNHEY and CDR2 SMNVEV (reference sequence). This CDR3 comprises 16 residues. After removal of 4 bases from V and 5 bases from J, the junction contained 12 bases not matched to a gene. The CDR3 DNA reads TGTGCCAGCAGTTCTCTGGCTAGCGGGTTCCGGGAGACCCAGTACTTC. This encodes CASSSLASGFRETQYF.

The chain couples TRBV7-9 to TRBJ1-5, with TRBD1 as a possible D gene (5 bases). The V and J ends lost 5 bases and 5 bases respectively, with 16 bases between them. The CDR3 is 15 amino acids. In germline, CDR1 is SEHNR, CDR2 FQNEAQ (reference sequence). The CDR3 bases are TGTGCCAGCAGCCAGGCGGGGGTAGTCGATCAGCCCCAGCATTTT. Its translation is CASSQAGVVDQPQHF.

This clone has more than one count but fewer than ten. This chain joins TRBV15 and TRBJ2-1, with TRBD2 identical over 8 bases. Trimming at V came to 5 bases and at J to 5 bases, leaving 8 bases not matched to a gene. Germline assignment: CDR1 LNHNV and CDR2 YYDKDF (reference sequence). CDR3 length equals 15 residues. CDR3: CATSLGAGAHNEQFF. For the CDR3, the DNA is TGTGCCACCAGCTTGGGAGCGGGAGCGCACAATGAGCAGTTCTTC. Using reference TRBV15 and TRBJ2-1 for the parts outside the CDR3, the full variable domain is DAMVIQNPRYQVTQFGKPVTLSCSQTLNHNVMYWYQQKSSQAPKLLFHYYDKDFNNEADTPDNFQSRRPNTSFCFLDIRSPGLGDTAMYLCATSLGAGAHNEQFFGPGTRLTVL.

This sequence joins TRBV27 and TRBJ1-2, with D possibly TRBD1 on 6 matching bases. V was trimmed by 4 bases and J by 6 bases, leaving 12 bases between them. The CDR3 contains 13 residues. Germline-derived CDR1 and CDR2 are MNHEY and SMNVEV (reference sequence). CDR3 protein: CASSSGRGDGYTF. The CDR3, as DNA: TGTGCCAGCAGTTCAGGCAGGGGAGATGGCTACACCTTC.

The V call is TRBV6-5, the J call TRBJ2-4, with D perhaps matching TRBD2 (6 bases). V lost 4 bases and J 0 bases, leaving 13 bases between the germline ends. The CDR3 covers 16 residues. From germline, CDR1 is MNHEY and CDR2 SVGAGI. Here the CDR3 reads CASSSGVALAKNIQYF. In nucleotides, the CDR3 is TGTGCCAGCAGTTCGGGGGTGGCTTTAGCCAAAAACATTCAGTACTTC.